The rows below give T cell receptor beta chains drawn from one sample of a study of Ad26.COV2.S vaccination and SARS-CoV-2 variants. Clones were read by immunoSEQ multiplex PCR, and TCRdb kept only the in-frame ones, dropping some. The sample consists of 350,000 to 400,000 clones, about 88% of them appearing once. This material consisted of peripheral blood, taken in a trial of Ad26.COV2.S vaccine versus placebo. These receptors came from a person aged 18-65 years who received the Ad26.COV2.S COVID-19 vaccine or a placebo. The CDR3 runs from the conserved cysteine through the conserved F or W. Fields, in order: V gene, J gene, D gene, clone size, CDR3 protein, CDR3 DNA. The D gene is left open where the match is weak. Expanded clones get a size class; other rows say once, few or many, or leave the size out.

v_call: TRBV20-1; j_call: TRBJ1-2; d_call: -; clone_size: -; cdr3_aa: CSAIRVGGYTF; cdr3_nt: TGCAGTGCTATTAGGGTTGGGGGCTACACCTTC
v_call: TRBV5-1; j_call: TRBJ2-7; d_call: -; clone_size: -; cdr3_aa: CASSLSSSYEQYF; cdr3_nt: TGCGCCAGCAGCTTATCCAGCTCCTACGAGCAGTACTTC
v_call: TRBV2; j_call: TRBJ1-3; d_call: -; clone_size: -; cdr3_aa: CASSPSGSAFTIYF; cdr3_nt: TGTGCCAGCAGCCCCTCAGGCAGCGCTTTTACCATATATTTT
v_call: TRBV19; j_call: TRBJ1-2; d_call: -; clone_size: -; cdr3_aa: CASSIRGDYGYTF; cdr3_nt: TGTGCCAGTAGTATTCGGGGGGACTATGGCTACACCTTC
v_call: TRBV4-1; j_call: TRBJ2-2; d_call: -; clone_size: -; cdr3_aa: CASSHLFTRENTGELFF; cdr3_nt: TGCGCCAGCAGCCACTTGTTTACTAGGGAGAACACCGGGGAGCTGTTTTTT
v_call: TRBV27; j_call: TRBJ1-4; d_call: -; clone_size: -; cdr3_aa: CASRRYQGDNEKLFF; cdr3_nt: TGTGCCAGCAGAAGATATCAGGGAGACAACGAAAAACTGTTTTTT
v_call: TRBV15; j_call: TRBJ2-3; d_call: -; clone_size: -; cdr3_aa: CATSRDADTQYF; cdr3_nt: TGTGCCACCAGCAGAGATGCAGATACGCAGTATTTT
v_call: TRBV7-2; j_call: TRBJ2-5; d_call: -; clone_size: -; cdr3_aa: CASSLGGVVQETQYF; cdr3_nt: TGTGCCAGCAGCTTAGGGGGGGTAGTCCAAGAGACCCAGTACTTC
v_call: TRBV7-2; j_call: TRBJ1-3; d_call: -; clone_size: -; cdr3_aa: CASSLAGGGNTIYF; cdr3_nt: TGTGCCAGCAGCTTAGCAGGGGGAGGAAACACCATATATTTT
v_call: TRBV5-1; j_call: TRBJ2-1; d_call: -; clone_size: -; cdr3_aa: CASSSMGYNEQFF; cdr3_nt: TGCGCCAGCAGCAGCATGGGGTACAATGAGCAGTTCTTC
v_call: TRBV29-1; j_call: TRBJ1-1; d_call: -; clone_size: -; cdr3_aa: CSVEDSDDRNTEAFF; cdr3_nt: TGCAGCGTTGAAGATTCCGATGACAGGAACACTGAAGCTTTCTTT
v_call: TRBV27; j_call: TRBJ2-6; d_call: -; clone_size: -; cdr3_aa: CASSMTGPAGANVLTF; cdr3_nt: TGTGCCAGCAGTATGACAGGCCCGGCTGGGGCCAACGTCCTGACTTTC
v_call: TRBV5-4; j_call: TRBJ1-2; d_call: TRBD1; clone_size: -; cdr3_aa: CASSLVGQAGYGYTF; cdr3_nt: TGTGCCAGCAGCTTGGTGGGACAGGCGGGCTATGGCTACACCTTC
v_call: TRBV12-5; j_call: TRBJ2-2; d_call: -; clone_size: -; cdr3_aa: CASGLPGHDVTGELFF; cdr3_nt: TGTGCTAGTGGTTTGCCGGGACATGATGTTACCGGGGAGCTGTTTTTT
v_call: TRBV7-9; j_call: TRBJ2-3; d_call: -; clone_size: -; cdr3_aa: CASSFRGNTDTQYF; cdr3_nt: TGTGCCAGCAGCTTTAGGGGAAACACAGATACGCAGTATTTT
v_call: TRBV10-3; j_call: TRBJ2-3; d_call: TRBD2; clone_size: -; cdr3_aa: CAISEGAGGSTDTQYF; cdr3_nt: TGTGCCATCAGCGAGGGGGCGGGGGGGAGCACAGATACGCAGTATTTT
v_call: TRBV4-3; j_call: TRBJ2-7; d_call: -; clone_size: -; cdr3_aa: CASSPRPGRSYEQYF; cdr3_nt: TGCGCCAGCAGCCCGCGGCCGGGTAGGTCCTACGAGCAGTACTTC
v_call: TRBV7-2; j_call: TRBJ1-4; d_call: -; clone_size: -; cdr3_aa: CASSLVLSNEKLFF; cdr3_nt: TGTGCCAGCAGCTTAGTCTTGAGTAATGAAAAACTGTTTTTT
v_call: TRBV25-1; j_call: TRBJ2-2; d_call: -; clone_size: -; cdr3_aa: CASSEDGWNGELFF; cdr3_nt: TGTGCCAGCAGTGAAGACGGCTGGAACGGGGAGCTGTTTTTT
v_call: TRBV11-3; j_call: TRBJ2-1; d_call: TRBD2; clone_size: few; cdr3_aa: CASSFGGGESYNEQFF; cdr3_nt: TGTGCCAGCAGCTTTGGCGGGGGGGAATCCTACAATGAGCAGTTCTTC
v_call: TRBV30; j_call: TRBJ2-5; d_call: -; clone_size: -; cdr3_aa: CAWSVRRKETQYF; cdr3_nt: TGTGCCTGGAGTGTACGGAGGAAAGAGACCCAGTACTTC
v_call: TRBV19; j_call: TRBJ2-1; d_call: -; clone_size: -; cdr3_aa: CASSMVDWDEQFF; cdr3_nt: TGTGCCAGTAGTATGGTAGACTGGGATGAGCAGTTCTTC
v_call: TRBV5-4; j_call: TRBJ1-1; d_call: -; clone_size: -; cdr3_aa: CASSPWGRNSNTEAFF; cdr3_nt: TGTGCCAGCAGCCCCTGGGGACGGAACTCGAACACTGAAGCTTTCTTT
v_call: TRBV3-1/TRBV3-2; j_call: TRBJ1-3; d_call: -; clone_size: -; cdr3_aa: CASSQDFLYSGNTIYF; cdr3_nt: TGTGCCAGCAGCCAAGATTTCCTCTACTCTGGAAACACCATATATTTT
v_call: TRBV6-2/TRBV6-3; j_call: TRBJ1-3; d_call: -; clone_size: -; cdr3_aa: CASSYSGARNTIYF; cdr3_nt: TGTGCCAGCAGTTACTCTGGGGCGAGAAACACCATATATTTT
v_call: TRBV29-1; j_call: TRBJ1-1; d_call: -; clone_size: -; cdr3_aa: CSGSQGMNTEAFF; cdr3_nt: TGCAGCGGCTCACAGGGCATGAACACTGAAGCTTTCTTT
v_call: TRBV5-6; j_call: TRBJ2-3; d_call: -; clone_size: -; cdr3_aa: CASSFITDTQYF; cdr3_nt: TGTGCCAGCAGCTTCATCACAGATACGCAGTATTTT
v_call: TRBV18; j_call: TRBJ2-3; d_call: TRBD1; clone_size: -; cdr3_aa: CASSPKGQGETTQYF; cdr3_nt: TGTGCCAGCTCACCGAAGGGACAGGGGGAGACTACGCAGTATTTT
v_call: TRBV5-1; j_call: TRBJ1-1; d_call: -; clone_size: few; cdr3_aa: CASSPGGEETEAFF; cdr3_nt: TGCGCCAGCAGCCCAGGAGGGGAGGAAACTGAAGCTTTCTTT
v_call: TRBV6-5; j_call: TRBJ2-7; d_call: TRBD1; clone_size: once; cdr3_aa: CASTGQGISYEQYF; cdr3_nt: TGTGCCAGCACGGGACAGGGAATTTCTTACGAGCAGTACTTC
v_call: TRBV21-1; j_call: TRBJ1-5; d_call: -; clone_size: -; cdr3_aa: CASSPPGGNQPQHF; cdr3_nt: TGTGCCAGCAGCCCACCAGGGGGAAATCAGCCCCAGCATTTT
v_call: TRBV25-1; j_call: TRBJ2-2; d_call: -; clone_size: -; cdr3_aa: CASSEPEFHGELFF; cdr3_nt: TGTGCCAGCAGTGAGCCTGAGTTCCACGGGGAGCTGTTTTTT
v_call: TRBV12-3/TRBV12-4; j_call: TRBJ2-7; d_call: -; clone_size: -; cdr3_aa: CASSPGTGLYF; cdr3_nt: TGTGCCAGCAGTCCCGGGACCGGATTGTACTTC
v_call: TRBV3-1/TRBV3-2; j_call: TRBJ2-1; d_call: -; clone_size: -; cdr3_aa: CASSQDRTDNEQFF; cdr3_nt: TGTGCCAGCAGCCAAGATAGGACAGACAATGAGCAGTTCTTC
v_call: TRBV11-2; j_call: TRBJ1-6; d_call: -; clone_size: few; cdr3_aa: CASSLRVADSPLHF; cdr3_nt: TGTGCCAGCAGCTTAAGGGTTGCGGATTCACCCCTCCACTTT
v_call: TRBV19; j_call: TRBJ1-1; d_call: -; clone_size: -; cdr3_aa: CASSIQGSPLF; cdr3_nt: TGTGCCAGTAGTATACAGGGGAGCCCCCTTTTT
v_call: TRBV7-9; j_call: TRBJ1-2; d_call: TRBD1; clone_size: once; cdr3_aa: CASSLTGGGYGYTF; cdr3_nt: TGTGCCAGCAGCTTGACAGGGGGCGGCTATGGCTACACCTTC
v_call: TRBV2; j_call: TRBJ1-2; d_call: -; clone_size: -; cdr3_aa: CASSVLGSRGYTF; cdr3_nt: TGTGCCAGCAGTGTGTTGGGATCACGGGGCTACACCTTC
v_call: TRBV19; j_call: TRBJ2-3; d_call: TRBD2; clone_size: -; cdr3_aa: CASRTSGADTQYF; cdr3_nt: TGTGCCAGTCGGACTAGCGGTGCAGATACGCAGTATTTT
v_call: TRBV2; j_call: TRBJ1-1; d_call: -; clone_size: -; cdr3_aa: CASSPISLIEGNTEAFF; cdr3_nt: TGTGCCAGCAGCCCGATAAGCCTAATAGAGGGGAACACTGAAGCTTTCTTT
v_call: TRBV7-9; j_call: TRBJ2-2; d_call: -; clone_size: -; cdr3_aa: CASSQLTRHTGELFF; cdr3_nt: TGTGCCAGCAGCCAACTGACTAGACATACCGGGGAGCTGTTTTTT